The 19 T cell receptor beta chains listed next were all sequenced from one sample in a study of T-cell reconstitution after alpha-beta-depleted transplantation in children. A library of TCRbeta sequences, prepared with unique molecular identifiers, was generated. TCRdb processed the PCR reads anew with MiXCR; each CDR3 protein has one entry. Of around 600,000 distinct CDR3 sequences listed, under 12% are singletons. The sample consisted of PBMCs from the stem cell graft donor, taken from the stem cell graft. The source is a human donor who donated a stem cell graft to a child with acute myeloid leukemia.

The table lists this clonotype with a few counts. V usage is TRBV24-1 and J usage is TRBJ2-1; D gene ambiguous. Germline V gives CDR1 KGHDR, CDR2 SFDVKD. CDR3 length: 14 residues. The V end lost 5 bases, the J end lost 4 bases, and 11 bases lay between the germline ends. CDR3 nucleotide sequence: TGTGCCACCAGTGGTCGGAGTGGTTACAATGAGCAGTTCTTC. It encodes CATSGRSGYNEQFF.

The chain joins TRBV27 to TRBJ1-1; D gene unclear. Trimming pared 3 bases from V and 2 bases from J, leaving 13 bases between. The length of the CDR3 is 15 residues. Germline values: CDR1 MNHEY, CDR2 SMNVEV (reference sequence). The CDR3 is CASSLPGSINTEAFF. The CDR3 nucleotides are TGTGCCAGCAGTTTGCCAGGAAGTATAAACACTGAAGCTTTCTTT.

The table lists this clonotype with many counts. This chain joins TRBV20-1 and TRBJ2-4; D may correspond to TRBD1 or TRBD2 (6 bases each). V was cut by 0 bases and J by 0 bases, with 18 bases left in between. The CDR3 consists of 18 residues. Germline V gene lookup returns CDR1 DFQATT and CDR2 SNEGSKA (reference sequence). CDR3 region: CSARDRRDILVAKNIQYF. For the CDR3, the DNA is TGCAGTGCTAGAGATAGGAGGGACATCCTAGTAGCCAAAAACATTCAGTACTTC.

This chain links TRBV15 with TRBJ1-5, with TRBD1 matching over 8 bases. Germline CDR1 is LNHNV and CDR2 is YYDKDF (reference sequence). J gave up 7 bases and V 3 bases, and 14 bases lay outside the gene matches. The CDR3 sequence is 17 residues long. The CDR3 coding sequence is TGTGCCACCAGCAGTTACGGCGGACAGGGTGGAAACCAGCCCCAGCATTTT. This gives the protein CATSSYGGQGGNQPQHF.

This chain uses TRBV7-9 with TRBJ2-7; TRBD2 matches at 10 bases. The CDR3 is 14 residues long. Germline CDR1 is SEHNR and CDR2 is FQNEAQ (reference sequence). Unmatched junction bases numbered 8, after V lost 8 bases and J lost 4 bases. CDR3 in DNA: TGTGCCAGCGCAGAAGCGGGAGGGGGATACGAGCAGTACTTC. Encoded protein: CASAEAGGGYEQYF. Together with reference TRBV7-9 and TRBJ2-7, the CDR3 gives the full variable domain: DTGVSQNPRHKITKRGQNVTFRCDPISEHNRLYWYRQTLGQGPEFLTYFQNEAQLEKSRLLSDRFSAERPKGSFSTLEIQRTEQGDSAMYLCASAEAGGGYEQYFGPGTRLTVT.

This clonotype was detected a few times. The V gene is TRBV11-1, the J gene TRBJ2-1; 8 positions agree with TRBD2. Germline lookup yields CDR1 SGHAT and CDR2 FQDESV (reference sequence). The CDR3 loop spans 14 amino acids. The junction had 8 bases not matched to a gene; V was cut back by 3 bases and J by 10 bases. The CDR3 region has the DNA TGTGCCAGCAGCTTGGCGGGAGGTCGCAGAGAGCAGTTCTTC. It encodes CASSLAGGRREQFF.

This clonotype has a handful of counts. The chain recombines TRBV6-6 with TRBJ2-7; no definite D call. Germline CDR1 is MNHNY and CDR2 is SVGAGI (reference sequence). Trimming removed 8 bases from V and 6 bases from J, with 14 bases in between. The CDR3 runs 12 residues. The CDR3 region is CASSPYFREQYF. CDR3 in DNA: TGTGCCAGCTCACCCTACTTTCGCGAGCAGTACTTC.

This clonotype was picked up many times. V usage is TRBV28 and J usage is TRBJ2-2, with D maybe TRBD2 (5 bases). Germline CDR1 MDHEN, CDR2 SYDVKM. The CDR3 has 19 residues. Trimming removed 1 base at V and 1 base at J, with 19 bases between. Here the CDR3 DNA reads TGTGCCAGCAGTTTATACCTATCCCCCCGGGGTGGGAACACCGGGGAGCTGTTTTTT. This codes for CASSLYLSPRGGNTGELFF.

The chain couples TRBV7-2 to TRBJ1-2; no firm D call. Germline lookup yields CDR1 SGHTA and CDR2 FQGNSA. The V end was cut by 5 bases, the J end by 2 bases, with 12 bases between. This CDR3 comprises 14 residues. CDR3 DNA sequence: TGTGCCAGCAGCCTCAACAGAATCAACTATGGCTACACCTTC. Protein: CASSLNRINYGYTF.

This clonotype was counted only a few times. The chain joins TRBV29-1 to TRBJ2-7, with D tentatively TRBD1 (6 bases). CDR3 length equals 14 residues. The V end lost 5 bases, the J end lost 0 bases, and 14 bases lay between the germline ends. Germline CDR1 is SQVTM and CDR2 is ANQGSEA. CDR3 loop: CSVLGQTSSYEQYF. In nucleotides, the CDR3 is TGCAGCGTTTTGGGACAAACTAGCTCCTACGAGCAGTACTTC.

In its sample, this clonotype was seen a few times. The chain links TRBV29-1 to TRBJ1-1; no firm D call. CDR3 size: 13 residues. Trimming pared 6 bases from V and 0 bases from J, leaving 11 bases between. Germline V lookup: CDR1 SQVTM, CDR2 ANQGSEA. The DNA for the CDR3 is TGCAGCGTCCTACTACAGTTGAACACTGAAGCTTTCTTT. This sequence encodes CSVLLQLNTEAFF.

This clonotype has just a few counts. The V and J genes are TRBV27 and TRBJ2-3; no reliable D call. Germline CDR1 and CDR2: MNHEY and SMNVEV (reference sequence). V was clipped by 5 bases and J by 11 bases, with 11 bases between them. This CDR3 contains 11 residues. The CDR3 spells CASSMRYGQYF. Here the CDR3 DNA reads TGTGCCAGCAGTATGAGGTACGGGCAGTATTTT.

At least ten counts were recorded for this clonotype. The chain uses TRBV4-3 and TRBJ1-4, with D possibly TRBD1 on 6 matching bases. Germline CDR1 and CDR2: LGHNA and YSLEER. The ends were cut back, 0 bases at V and 8 bases at J, with 13 bases in the middle. The CDR3 consists of 15 residues. CDR3 bases: TGCGCCAGCAGCCAAGATAGGGCAACAGGGGAAAAACTGTTTTTT. Residues: CASSQDRATGEKLFF.

This clonotype was observed many times. V usage is TRBV7-6 and J usage is TRBJ1-3; D remains unclear. Trimming removed 5 bases at V and 8 bases at J, with 13 bases between. This CDR3 has 13 amino acids. CDR1 is SGHVS, CDR2 FNYEAQ, per germline. CDR3 amino acids: CASSPGFVDTIYF. The DNA for the CDR3 is TGTGCCAGCAGCCCGGGATTTGTGGACACCATATATTTT.

There are a few counts of this clonotype. The V call is TRBV20-1, the J call TRBJ2-1; 11 bases match TRBD2. V shed 0 bases, J shed 8 bases, and the junction held 9 bases outside the gene matches. The CDR3 consists of 16 residues. Germline V gene data show CDR1 as DFQATT and CDR2 as SNEGSKA (reference sequence). CDR3 protein: CSARDYGTSGHYEQFF. CDR3 nucleotides: TGCAGTGCTAGAGATTATGGGACTAGCGGTCATTATGAGCAGTTCTTC.

This clonotype has a count of ten or more. The chain's CDR3 is CASSPSGRSYNEQFF. The CDR3 nucleotides read TGTGCCAGCAGCCCGAGCGGGAGATCCTACAATGAGCAGTTCTTC. This chain uses TRBV7-9 with TRBJ2-1; 8 bases match TRBD2. J gave up 1 base and V 5 bases, and 4 bases lay outside the gene matches. CDR3 length equals 15 residues. CDR1 is SEHNR, CDR2 FQNEAQ, per germline (reference sequence).

This clonotype was counted many times. In DNA form, the CDR3 reads TGTGCCAGCAGCCCCTCCGGGACTAATAATGAGCAGTTCTTC. Protein product: CASSPSGTNNEQFF. J is TRBJ2-1 and V is TRBV7-6; TRBD2 aligns across 7 bases. This CDR3 is 14 amino acids long. The V gene end was trimmed by 5 bases and the J gene end by 7 bases; junction bases not matched to a gene: 8. Germline assignment: CDR1 SGHVS and CDR2 FNYEAQ.

In this sample, this clonotype turned up many times. This chain joins TRBV20-1 and TRBJ1-5; 7 nucleotides line up with TRBD1. From germline, CDR1 is DFQATT and CDR2 SNEGSKA (reference sequence). This CDR3 has 12 amino acids. V gave up 3 bases and J gave up 9 bases; unmatched junction bases: 5. CDR3 protein: CSARTGTAPQHF. Here the CDR3 DNA reads TGCAGTGCTAGGACAGGGACGGCGCCCCAGCATTTT.

This clonotype was observed a handful of times. The chain has TRBV6-5 and TRBJ2-7, with 7 bases matching TRBD2. With 4 bases clipped from V and 0 bases from J, the junction kept 9 bases outside the gene matches. Germline CDR1 reads MNHEY; CDR2 reads SVGAGI. This CDR3 spans 16 amino acids. The CDR3 sequence: CASSSLTRGSSYEQYF. The CDR3 DNA sequence: TGTGCCAGCAGTTCCCTAACGCGGGGGAGCTCCTACGAGCAGTACTTC.